This is a list of T cell receptor beta chains from one sample in a study of T cells in Graves' hyperthyroidism and ophthalmopathy. TCRdb passed the multiplex PCR reads through MiXCR, listing each CDR3 protein once. The table lists under 300,000 distinct CDR3 sequences, about 13% of them singletons, with roughly 7.9% in the top ten. The sample comprised blood. The receptors stem from a woman in her forties with Graves' hyperthyroidism. Each CDR3 is given with its conserved first and last residue. D genes are given only for firm matches. Rows may omit the clone size; those that give it use once, few, many or a size class.

v_call	clone_size	d_call	j_call	cdr3_aa	cdr3_nt
TRBV28	many	-	TRBJ1-4	CASSLVGEKLFF	TGTGCCAGCAGTTTAGTGGGTGAAAAACTGTTTTTT
TRBV20-1	many	-	TRBJ2-5	CSARDRKETQYF	TGCAGTGCTAGAGACAGAAAAGAGACCCAGTACTTC
TRBV11-2	many	-	TRBJ2-1	CASSPTNYNEQFF	TGTGCCAGCAGCCCGACTAACTACAATGAGCAGTTCTTC
TRBV5-1	-	TRBD1	TRBJ2-5	CASSPRDSVETQYF	TGCGCCAGCAGCCCCCGGGACAGTGTCGAGACCCAGTACTTC
TRBV18	-	TRBD1	TRBJ1-5	CASSPGQDNQPQHF	TGTGCCAGCTCACCGGGACAGGATAATCAGCCCCAGCATTTT
TRBV29-1	many	-	TRBJ2-3	CSVGRVGDTQYF	TGCAGCGTTGGCAGGGTTGGGGATACGCAGTATTTT
TRBV27	many	-	TRBJ1-2	CASSVTGTNGYTF	TGTGCCAGCAGTGTTACCGGGACGAATGGCTACACCTTC
TRBV7-9	-	TRBD1	TRBJ2-6	CASSTGQGQGGANVLTF	TGTGCCAGCAGCACGGGACAGGGACAAGGAGGGGCCAACGTCCTGACTTTC
TRBV6-6	many	-	TRBJ2-7	CASSYASSSYEQYF	TGTGCCAGCAGTTACGCGAGCAGCTCCTACGAGCAGTACTTC
TRBV4-2	few	-	TRBJ2-1	CASSQILGGLEYNEQFF	TGTGCCAGCAGCCAAATCCTCGGAGGTCTAGAGTACAATGAGCAGTTCTTC
TRBV29-1	many	-	TRBJ1-2	CSVEEALTRISAPYGYTF	TGCAGCGTTGAAGAAGCATTGACACGGATCTCCGCGCCCTATGGCTACACCTTC
TRBV10-3	-	TRBD1	TRBJ1-1	CAIMGTGGTEAFF	TGTGCCATCATGGGGACAGGGGGGACTGAAGCTTTCTTT
TRBV3-1	few	-	TRBJ2-1	CASSQATLYNEQFF	TGTGCCAGCAGCCAAGCGACCCTCTACAATGAGCAGTTCTTC
TRBV3-1	-	-	TRBJ2-1	CASSRASGIIYEQFF	TGTGCTAGCAGCCGCGCTAGTGGGATCATCTATGAGCAGTTCTTC
TRBV2	many	-	TRBJ2-1	CASSMIQIGGDEQFF	TGTGCCAGCAGTATGATTCAAATAGGGGGGGATGAGCAGTTCTTC
TRBV2	many	-	TRBJ2-5	CASREKTQYF	TGTGCCAGCCGGGAGAAGACCCAGTACTTC
TRBV7-2	-	TRBD1	TRBJ1-1	CASSLQGAVTEAFF	TGTGCCAGCAGCTTACAGGGGGCCGTCACTGAAGCTTTCTTT
TRBV3-1	many	-	TRBJ1-1	CASSQSVAGWGTEAFF	TGTGCCAGCAGCCAATCCGTGGCCGGGTGGGGGACTGAAGCTTTCTTT
TRBV18	-	-	TRBJ1-1	CASSPRVPRNTEAFF	TGTGCCAGCTCACCACGGGTACCCCGGAACACTGAAGCTTTCTTT
TRBV12-3/TRBV12-4	-	TRBD2	TRBJ2-1	CASTGTSGSYNEQFF	TGTGCCAGCACCGGGACTAGCGGCTCCTACAATGAGCAGTTCTTC
TRBV6-2/TRBV6-3	few	-	TRBJ2-1	CASSYLQFDYNEQFF	TGTGCCAGCAGTTATCTACAGTTTGATTACAATGAGCAGTTCTTC
TRBV29-1	-	TRBD2	TRBJ2-1	CSALTSGSSYNEQFF	TGCAGCGCCCTAACTAGCGGGAGCTCCTACAATGAGCAGTTCTTC
TRBV7-2	many	TRBD1	TRBJ1-1	CASSIQTGRGNTEAFF	TGTGCCAGCAGCATCCAGACAGGGAGAGGGAACACTGAAGCTTTCTTT
TRBV5-8	few	-	TRBJ2-2	CASSLAPSRTGELFF	TGTGCCAGCAGCTTGGCCCCATCTAGAACCGGGGAGCTGTTTTTT
TRBV9	-	-	TRBJ1-2	CASSFNRVSYGYTF	TGTGCCAGCAGCTTTAACAGGGTTTCCTATGGCTACACCTTC
TRBV5-5	few	-	TRBJ2-7	CASSLVGGNYEQYF	TGTGCCAGCAGCTTGGTTGGAGGAAACTACGAGCAGTACTTC
TRBV18	few	-	TRBJ1-3	CASSSDRSGNTIYF	TGTGCCAGCTCCTCCGACAGGTCTGGAAACACCATATATTTT
TRBV6-2/TRBV6-3	many	TRBD2	TRBJ2-5	CASSDSGESQETQYF	TGTGCCAGCAGTGATAGCGGGGAGAGCCAAGAGACCCAGTACTTC
TRBV29-1	many	TRBD1	TRBJ1-1	CSVRTGGGGTEAFF	TGCAGCGTTCGGACAGGCGGAGGGGGCACTGAAGCTTTCTTT